These 24 T cell receptor beta chains share one sample of origin, sequenced in a study of blood T cell repertoires in COVID-19. Assay used: immunoSEQ multiplex PCR; TCRdb lists only in-frame clones, some missing. The table has roughly 410,000 clones, approximately 89% seen once. Sample: peripheral blood. The receptors were sampled from a woman aged 55-69 years with COVID-19, enrolled during active disease.

This chain connects TRBV20-1 to TRBJ2-7; 7 nucleotides match TRBD2. Germline V CDR1 and CDR2: DFQATT, SNEGSKA (reference sequence). The ends lost 3 bases at V and 2 bases at J; junction bases unmatched: 10. This CDR3 has 15 amino acids. Here the CDR3 reads CSASSASGSPYEQYF. DNA of the CDR3: TGCAGTGCTAGTTCGGCTAGCGGTTCCCCCTACGAGCAGTACTTC.

The sample holds a few counts of this clone. The chain carries TRBV19 and TRBJ2-3; 9 nucleotides match TRBD2. With V trimmed by 6 bases and J by 0 bases, 4 bases remained unmatched. CDR1 and CDR2 from the germline V gene are LNHDA and SQIVND (reference sequence). This CDR3 region has 15 residues. CDR3 coding DNA: TGTGCCAGTAGGACTCTAGCGGGGAGCACAGATACGCAGTATTTT. Residues: CASRTLAGSTDTQYF.

CDR3 region: CASSQDGTKAFF. The CDR3 bases are TGTGCCAGCAGCCAAGATGGTACAAAAGCTTTCTTT. V and J are TRBV14 and TRBJ1-1, with unresolved D. The length of the CDR3 is 12 residues. Trimming pared 0 bases from V and 9 bases from J, leaving 8 bases between. CDR1 is SGHDN, CDR2 FVKESK, per germline.

This sequence joins TRBV10-3 and TRBJ1-6; tentative D call: TRBD1 (6 bases). CDR3 length: 13 residues. Between the trimmed V and J ends, which lost 10 bases and 2 bases, there was a span of 9 bases. Germline V gene lookup returns CDR1 ENHRY and CDR2 SYGVKD. CDR3 region: CATTGTYNSPLHF. As DNA, the CDR3 is TGTGCCACCACAGGGACCTATAATTCACCCCTCCACTTT.

A single count supports this clone. V and J are TRBV3-1 (or the pseudogene TRBV3-2) and TRBJ1-1, with 8 bases matching TRBD1. Germline V gene sequence: CDR1 LGHDT, CDR2 YNNKEL (reference sequence). The CDR3 has 16 amino acids. V trimming: 4 bases; J trimming: 4 bases; junction bases outside the gene matches: 11. CDR3 in amino acids: CASSLLGQGRSTEAFF. Here the CDR3 DNA reads TGTGCCAGCAGCCTACTAGGACAGGGAAGGTCCACTGAAGCTTTCTTT.

This chain connects TRBV5-1 to TRBJ1-2; perhaps TRBD1 as D (6 bases). V lost 2 bases to trimming and J lost 2 bases, with 7 bases between them. Germline assignment: CDR1 SGHRS and CDR2 YFSETQ. There are 13 residues in the CDR3. DNA for the CDR3: TGCGCCAGCAGCTTTGACAGGAACTATGGCTACACCTTC. This translates into CASSFDRNYGYTF.

This chain's CDR3 is CASSYSPTGTQETQYF. DNA for the CDR3: TGTGCCAGCAGTTACTCGCCGACAGGGACGCAAGAGACCCAGTACTTC. The chain recombines TRBV6-5 with TRBJ2-5, with 7 bases matching TRBD1. The CDR3 contains 16 residues. Germline V gene sequence: CDR1 MNHEY, CDR2 SVGAGI. With 0 bases clipped from V and 2 bases from J, the junction kept 6 bases outside the gene matches.

The V and J genes are TRBV7-3 and TRBJ1-2; D gene ambiguous. This CDR3 is 15 amino acids long. Per the germline V gene, CDR1 is SGHTA and CDR2 is FQGTGA. Trimming pared 4 bases from V and 4 bases from J, leaving 16 bases between. This CDR3 reads CASSWEGSAPYGYTF. The CDR3 nucleotides are TGTGCCAGCAGCTGGGAGGGCTCGGCTCCCTATGGCTACACCTTC. Filled out from reference TRBV7-3 and TRBJ1-2, the complete variable domain reads GAGVSQTPSNKVTEKGKYVELRCDPISGHTALYWYRQSLGQGPEFLIYFQGTGAADDSGLPNDRFFAVRPEGSVSTLKIQRTERGDSAVYLCASSWEGSAPYGYTFGSGTRLTVV.

The chain carries TRBV9 and TRBJ2-7, with D unclear. Trimming left V 4 bases short and J 7 bases short, with 15 bases between. This CDR3 has 13 residues. Per germline, CDR1 SGDLS and CDR2 YYNGEE. CDR3 sequence reads: CASSPTPVEEQYF. The CDR3, as DNA: TGTGCCAGCAGCCCAACACCGGTGGAGGAGCAGTACTTC.

The rearrangement uses TRBV7-3 and TRBJ2-7; 7 bases match TRBD1. This CDR3 comprises 14 residues. The germline CDR1 and CDR2 sequences are SGHTA and FQGTGA. After removal of 5 bases from V and 5 bases from J, the junction contained 9 bases not matched to a gene. The CDR3 loop reads CASSAPGQDNEQYF. The CDR3 DNA sequence: TGTGCCAGCAGCGCCCCCGGACAGGATAACGAGCAGTACTTC.

This clone was recorded a few times. The CDR3 is CASSFTLAGGRITDTQYF. CDR3 sequence (DNA): TGTGCCAGCAGCTTTACCCTAGCGGGGGGCCGTATTACAGATACGCAGTATTTT. The rearrangement joins TRBV5-4 to TRBJ2-3; 11 bases map to TRBD2. Germline CDR1 SGHNT, CDR2 YYREEE (reference sequence). This CDR3 comprises 18 residues. Unmatched junction bases numbered 11, after V lost 2 bases and J lost 3 bases.

The V call is TRBV29-1, the J call TRBJ2-2; TRBD1 matches at 8 bases. CDR3 size: 14 residues. Per the germline V gene, CDR1 is SQVTM and CDR2 is ANQGSEA. The ends lost 7 bases at V and 3 bases at J; junction bases unmatched: 7. CDR3 nucleotides: TGCAGCGCCGACAGGGGTAAAGACACCGGGGAGCTGTTTTTT. Translated: CSADRGKDTGELFF.

The rearrangement links TRBV5-4 to TRBJ2-7, with 8 positions matching TRBD2. Germline assignment: CDR1 SGHNT and CDR2 YYREEE (reference sequence). The junction had 9 bases not matched to a gene; V was cut back by 7 bases and J by 0 bases. The CDR3 is 15 amino acids. CDR3 in DNA: TGTGCCAGCTACCGAGCGGGGGCCCCCTCCTACGAGCAGTACTTC. Amino acid sequence: CASYRAGAPSYEQYF.

The V gene is TRBV12-3 or TRBV12-4, the J gene TRBJ2-2; weak D call: TRBD2 (5 bases). CDR3 length: 13 residues. Trimming left V 7 bases short and J 7 bases short, with 13 bases between. The CDR3 nucleotides are TGTGCCAGCACCATACGGGGTCTCGGGGAGCTGTTTTTT. The encoded protein is CASTIRGLGELFF.

The chain recombines TRBV27 with TRBJ2-5; D not resolved. V was clipped by 5 bases and J by 2 bases, with 12 bases between them. The germline gives CDR1 MNHEY, CDR2 SMNVEV (reference sequence). This CDR3 comprises 14 residues. For the CDR3, the DNA is TGTGCCAGCAGTCCCCGGGTATTACAAGAGACCCAGTACTTC. Amino acids: CASSPRVLQETQYF.

The chain links TRBV19 to TRBJ1-4, with D possibly matching TRBD1 (6 bases). The CDR3 totals 14 residues. Germline CDR1 reads LNHDA; CDR2 reads SQIVND (reference sequence). V lost 10 bases and J 0 bases, leaving 12 bases between the germline ends. CDR3 residues: CATTRTATNEKLFF. CDR3 nucleotide sequence: TGTGCCACCACCCGGACAGCAACTAATGAAAAACTGTTTTTT.

The V and J genes are TRBV3-1 (or the pseudogene TRBV3-2) and TRBJ2-2; 8 nucleotides agree with TRBD2. This CDR3 is 15 amino acids long. Per germline, CDR1 LGHDT and CDR2 YNNKEL (reference sequence). The V gene end was trimmed by 3 bases and the J gene end by 6 bases; junction bases not matched to a gene: 6. The CDR3 reads CASSQKRGSAGELFF. CDR3 bases: TGTGCCAGCAGCCAGAAGCGGGGGTCCGCCGGGGAGCTGTTTTTT.

CDR3: CASSLQGNIDTQYF. CDR3 nucleotides: TGTGCCAGCAGTCTACAGGGGAATATAGATACGCAGTATTTT. The chain has TRBV6-5 and TRBJ2-3, with 7 bases aligning to TRBD1. The V segment lost 5 bases and the J segment 5 bases; nucleotides outside the gene matches: 7. Germline-derived CDR1 and CDR2 are MNHEY and SVGAGI. CDR3 size: 14 residues.

This clone showed up just a few times. Distinct nucleotide sequences in the sample also encode this CDR3. The chain carries TRBV5-6 and TRBJ2-7; no firm D call. This CDR3 comprises 13 residues. V lost 0 bases, J lost 3 bases, and 7 bases lay in between. The germline V gene has CDR1 SGHDT and CDR2 YYEEEE. CDR3 sequence reads: CASSLAGIYEQYF. CDR3 nucleotides: TGTGCCAGCAGCTTGGCAGGAATCTACGAGCAGTACTTC. Filled out from reference TRBV5-6 and TRBJ2-7, the complete variable domain reads DAGVTQSPTHLIKTRGQQVTLRCSPKSGHDTVSWYQQALGQGPQFIFQYYEEEERQRGNFPDRFSGHQFPNYSSELNVNALLLGDSALYLCASSLAGIYEQYFGPGTRLTVT.

The rearrangement joins TRBV7-2 to TRBJ2-1, with D perhaps matching TRBD1 (8 bases). Trimming took off 5 bases at V and 6 bases at J, with 14 bases between the two ends. In germline, CDR1 is SGHTA, CDR2 FQGNSA. The CDR3 is made up of 14 amino acids. The chain's CDR3 is CASSGQGGSNEQFF. CDR3 sequence (DNA): TGTGCCAGCAGCGGACAGGGAGGGTCCAATGAGCAGTTCTTC.

The V call is TRBV11-1, the J call TRBJ1-1; D not resolved. CDR3 length: 16 amino acids. CDR1 is SGHAT, CDR2 FQDESV, per germline (reference sequence). V dropped 4 bases and J dropped 0 bases, with 15 bases sitting between them. As DNA, the CDR3 is TGTGCCAGCAGCTCACCTCGGGGAGATTTGAACACTGAAGCTTTCTTT. Translated, it gives CASSSPRGDLNTEAFF.

The CDR3 loop is CASIVSGGAGGELFF. In nucleotides, the CDR3 is TGTGCCAGCATTGTTAGCGGGGGGGCCGGCGGGGAGCTGTTTTTT. V is TRBV6-5 and J is TRBJ2-2; the match to TRBD2 covers 11 bases. Germline CDR1 MNHEY, CDR2 SVGAGI. This CDR3 region has 15 residues. V lost 7 bases, J lost 7 bases, and 8 bases stayed unmatched.

The J gene is TRBJ1-2, the V gene TRBV7-9, with D possibly matching TRBD1 (6 bases). Trimming took 5 bases from V and 6 from J, leaving 22 bases between them. CDR1 is SEHNR and CDR2 is FQNEAQ in the germline V gene (reference sequence). The CDR3 has 16 amino acids. DNA of the CDR3: TGTGCCAGCAGCCGAACTAGGGGTAGGGGGGGCGATGGCTACACCTTC. Its protein is CASSRTRGRGGDGYTF.

J is TRBJ2-7 and V is TRBV4-1, with unresolved D. V shed 0 bases and J shed 6 bases, with 9 bases lying between them. Germline CDR1 reads MGHRA; CDR2 reads YSYEKL. The CDR3 has 13 amino acids. CDR3 protein: CASSQDGATEQYF. CDR3 sequence (DNA): TGCGCCAGCAGCCAAGATGGAGCTACCGAGCAGTACTTC.